Shown below are 32 T cell receptor beta chains from a single sample sequenced in a study of blood T cell repertoires in COVID-19. TCRdb's copy holds only in-frame clones and misses some; the assay was immunoSEQ multiplex PCR. The sample carries a few hundred thousand clones, more than 80% recorded once. Sequences were obtained from peripheral blood. Every receptor here comes from a woman older than 75 with acute or convalescent COVID-19.

J is TRBJ1-3 and V is TRBV6-6; perhaps TRBD1 as D (5 bases). This CDR3 is 14 amino acids long. Germline V gene sequence: CDR1 MNHNY, CDR2 SVGAGI (reference sequence). V lost 6 bases to trimming and J lost 2 bases, with 11 bases between them. The CDR3 DNA follows: TGTGCCAGCAGACCCGCAGGGACTGGAAACACCATATATTTT. Translating it yields CASRPAGTGNTIYF.

This chain uses TRBV19 with TRBJ1-2; 12 bases map to TRBD1. The CDR3 has 23 residues. Losses at the gene ends were 4 bases for V and 4 bases for J; bases not matched to a gene: 28. Germline assignment: CDR1 LNHDA and CDR2 SQIVND (reference sequence). This chain's CDR3 is CASSRGQGAGLGLPWRISYGYTF. The DNA of the CDR3 is TGTGCCAGTAGTAGGGGACAGGGGGCAGGATTGGGATTACCCTGGAGGATAAGCTATGGCTACACCTTC. The full variable domain, its missing parts supplied by reference TRBV19 and TRBJ1-2, is DGGITQSPKYLFRKEGQNVTLSCEQNLNHDAMYWYRQDPGQGLRLIYYSQIVNDFQKGDIAEGYSVSREKKESFPLTVTSAQKNPTAFYLCASSRGQGAGLGLPWRISYGYTFGSGTRLTVV.

This chain connects TRBV7-6 to TRBJ2-2, with 7 nucleotides matching TRBD2. From germline, CDR1 is SGHVS and CDR2 FNYEAQ. The J segment lost 6 bases and the V segment lost 1 base, leaving 5 bases of the junction unmatched. This CDR3 has 15 residues. DNA for the CDR3: TGTGCCAGCAGCTTAGGGCAGGGAGGGGCCGGGGAGCTGTTTTTT. Translation gives CASSLGQGGAGELFF.

The chain recombines TRBV30 with TRBJ2-3; weak D call: TRBD1 (5 bases). The germline V and J ends were trimmed by 3 bases and 0 bases, with 19 bases remaining between them. The CDR3 extends over 17 amino acids. Per the germline V gene, CDR1 is GTSNPN and CDR2 is SVGIG (reference sequence). The CDR3 loop is CAWSLPRAGSSTDTQYF. CDR3 nucleotides: TGTGCCTGGAGCCTCCCCAGGGCAGGGTCGAGCACAGATACGCAGTATTTT.

The gene calls are TRBV19 and TRBJ1-1; a possible D gene is TRBD1 (5 bases). Per germline, CDR1 LNHDA and CDR2 SQIVND (reference sequence). The CDR3 length is 14 residues. Trimming removed 0 bases at V and 7 bases at J, with 12 bases between. CDR3 in DNA: TGTGCCAGTAGTATAGAGCAATCGACAGTTGAAGCTTTCTTT. It encodes CASSIEQSTVEAFF.

The gene calls are TRBV7-2 and TRBJ1-6, with D tentatively TRBD1 (6 bases). Trimming shortened V by 4 bases and J by 7 bases, and 14 bases separated the two germline ends. Germline CDR1 and CDR2: SGHTA and FQGNSA. The CDR3 loop spans 15 amino acids. CDR3 sequence: CASSSYGTPNSPLHF. CDR3 DNA: TGTGCCAGCAGCTCATACGGGACACCGAATTCACCCCTCCACTTT.

This chain joins TRBV10-3 and TRBJ1-2, with D perhaps matching TRBD1 (5 bases). The CDR3 has 12 amino acids. V was pared by 9 bases and J by 0 bases, with 8 bases between. Germline CDR1 and CDR2: ENHRY and SYGVKD. CDR3 in DNA: TGTGCCATGTCGACAGCTAACTATGGCTACACCTTC. Its translation is CAMSTANYGYTF.

The chain recombines TRBV6-1 with TRBJ1-2; D is unresolved. The CDR3 loop spans 14 amino acids. The ends were cut back, 3 bases at V and 4 bases at J, with 12 bases in the middle. Germline V lookup: CDR1 MNHNS, CDR2 SASEGT. CDR3 protein: CASSDLTGSYGYTF. CDR3 sequence (DNA): TGTGCCAGCAGTGACCTGACGGGGAGCTATGGCTACACCTTC.

The genes are TRBV19 and TRBJ1-4; 7 nucleotides line up with TRBD1. Germline V gives CDR1 LNHDA, CDR2 SQIVND (reference sequence). V dropped 5 bases and J dropped 7; count of bases not matched to a gene: 10. The CDR3 sequence is 15 residues long. The CDR3 nucleotides read TGTGCCAGTAGTGACCAAGGGGGCTATATTGAAAAACTGTTTTTT. Its translation is CASSDQGGYIEKLFF.

In DNA form, the CDR3 reads TGTGCCAGCAGCCGAGAGCAGAAGAACACTGAAGCTTTCTTT. Amino acids: CASSREQKNTEAFF. The V and J genes are TRBV4-2 and TRBJ1-1, with no clear D. Germline values: CDR1 LGHNA, CDR2 YNFKEQ. The CDR3 consists of 14 residues. V lost 4 bases and J lost 1, with 10 bases in between.

V usage is TRBV3-1 (or the pseudogene TRBV3-2) and J usage is TRBJ1-5; D ambiguous. Germline V gene sequence: CDR1 LGHDT, CDR2 YNNKEL (reference sequence). The CDR3 runs to 15 residues. V was trimmed by 1 base and J by 3 bases, leaving 10 bases between them. In DNA, the CDR3 is TGTGCCAGCAGCCAAGGACCGGGAAACAATCAGCCCCAGCATTTT. Protein: CASSQGPGNNQPQHF.

This chain uses TRBV11-3 with TRBJ1-2, with no clear D. The CDR3 has 15 amino acids. CDR1 and CDR2 from the germline V gene are SGHNT and YENEEA. The V gene lost 0 bases and the J gene lost 0 bases, with 8 bases spanning the gap. The CDR3 region is CASSLDVSSNYGYTF. CDR3 bases: TGTGCCAGCAGCTTAGATGTCAGTTCTAACTATGGCTACACCTTC.

This chain connects TRBV7-6 to TRBJ2-2; TRBD1 agrees at 9 bases. This CDR3 has 16 residues. Germline V gene lookup returns CDR1 SGHVS and CDR2 FNYEAQ. V was pared by 0 bases and J by 3 bases, with 2 bases of the junction left unmatched. The CDR3 DNA sequence: TGTGCCAGCAGCTTAGCGGGACAGGGTTACACCGGGGAGCTGTTTTTT. Protein product: CASSLAGQGYTGELFF.

The CDR3 loop is CASSFGQGQKPQHF. DNA of the CDR3: TGTGCCAGCAGCTTCGGACAGGGACAAAAACCCCAGCATTTT. J is TRBJ1-5 and V is TRBV7-2; 8 bases are a match to TRBD1. The junction had 8 bases not matched to a gene; V was cut back by 3 bases and J by 10 bases. The CDR3 covers 14 residues. Germline assignment: CDR1 SGHTA and CDR2 FQGNSA.

The chain combines TRBV10-3 with TRBJ1-4; possibly TRBD1 for D (6 bases). Trimming took 8 bases from V and 8 from J, leaving 12 bases between them. The CDR3 is made up of 12 amino acids. Germline V gene lookup returns CDR1 ENHRY and CDR2 SYGVKD. In DNA, the CDR3 is TGTGCCATCGGACAGCCTACAGAAAAACTGTTTTTT. It yields the protein CAIGQPTEKLFF.

The chain carries TRBV10-2 and TRBJ1-5; D gene ambiguous. Trimming shortened V by 4 bases and J by 5 bases, and 9 bases separated the two germline ends. CDR3 length equals 13 residues. Germline CDR1 reads WSHSY; CDR2 reads SAAADI. CDR3 sequence reads: CASSGEVHQPQHF. The CDR3 DNA reads as TGCGCCAGCAGTGGAGAAGTCCATCAGCCCCAGCATTTT.

V gene TRBV27 combines with J gene TRBJ1-6, with D maybe TRBD1 (5 bases). The CDR3 length is 15 residues. The germline V and J ends were trimmed by 3 bases and 8 bases, with 14 bases remaining between them. Per the germline V gene, CDR1 is MNHEY and CDR2 is SMNVEV (reference sequence). CDR3 amino acids: CASSLGRTLDSPLHF. DNA for the CDR3: TGTGCCAGCAGTTTGGGGCGGACGTTAGATTCACCCCTCCACTTT.

The chain links TRBV14 to TRBJ1-1; D gene ambiguous. Trimming removed 1 base at V and 7 bases at J, with 7 bases between. The CDR3 extends over 12 amino acids. Germline-derived CDR1 and CDR2 are SGHDN and FVKESK. CDR3 region: CASSQAGFEAFF. CDR3 sequence (DNA): TGTGCCAGCAGCCAAGCCGGGTTTGAAGCTTTCTTT.

The V call is TRBV7-9, the J call TRBJ1-6; 7 bases line up with TRBD1. V shed 7 bases and J 7 bases; nucleotides not matched to a gene: 7. Germline CDR1 SEHNR, CDR2 FQNEAQ (reference sequence). This CDR3 contains 14 residues. The CDR3 nucleotides are TGTGCCAGCACCTACGACAGGGTAAATTCACCCCTCCACTTT. This sequence encodes CASTYDRVNSPLHF.

This clone was picked up one time. The chain is built from TRBV27 and TRBJ2-2, with D maybe TRBD1 (5 bases). CDR3 length equals 16 residues. Trimming shortened V by 7 bases and J by 0 bases, and 15 bases separated the two germline ends. Germline V gene data show CDR1 as MNHEY and CDR2 as SMNVEV (reference sequence). DNA for the CDR3: TGTGCCAGCAACTCCCTCCCGGACACGAACACCGGGGAGCTGTTTTTT. It is translated as CASNSLPDTNTGELFF.

The gene calls are TRBV30 and TRBJ2-3; 10 bases match TRBD2. With V trimmed by 4 bases and J by 1 base, 14 bases remained unmatched. The CDR3 runs 18 residues. Germline V gene sequence: CDR1 GTSNPN, CDR2 SVGIG (reference sequence). The CDR3 DNA reads as TGTGCCTGGACCTCTTGGGCTAGCGGGGGCCGGGGCACAGATACGCAGTATTTT. It translates to CAWTSWASGGRGTDTQYF.

The chain employs TRBV7-2 and TRBJ2-7, with a weak D call TRBD2 (7 bases). This CDR3 region has 16 residues. The V gene lost 5 bases and the J gene lost 6 bases, with 23 bases spanning the gap. CDR1 is SGHTA and CDR2 is FQGNSA in the germline V gene. CDR3 in amino acids: CASSPQVGGGKGEQYF. CDR3 sequence (DNA): TGTGCCAGCAGCCCCCAAGTAGGGGGGGGCAAGGGCGAGCAGTACTTC. Filled out from reference TRBV7-2 and TRBJ2-7, the complete variable domain reads GAGVSQSPSNKVTEKGKDVELRCDPISGHTALYWYRQSLGQGLEFLIYFQGNSAPDKSGLPSDRFSAERTGGSVSTLTIQRTQQEDSAVYLCASSPQVGGGKGEQYFGPGTRLTVT.

The genes are TRBV28 and TRBJ2-5; D is uncertain. Trimming took off 2 bases at V and 5 bases at J, with 18 bases between the two ends. This CDR3 has 16 residues. Germline CDR1 reads MDHEN; CDR2 reads SYDVKM. The CDR3 loop reads CASSLESPPSLETQYF. The CDR3 bases are TGTGCCAGCAGTTTAGAGAGCCCCCCATCGCTGGAGACCCAGTACTTC.

The rearrangement joins TRBV7-6 to TRBJ1-1, with D possibly TRBD1 on 5 matching bases. The V gene lost 2 bases and the J gene lost 5 bases, with 21 bases spanning the gap. Germline-derived CDR1 and CDR2 are SGHVS and FNYEAQ. This CDR3 contains 17 residues. As DNA, the CDR3 is TGTGCCAGCAGCTTAACAAGGGGCCCCGTACCTCGGACTGAAGCTTTCTTT. Protein product: CASSLTRGPVPRTEAFF. Complete variable domain (other parts from reference TRBV7-6 and TRBJ1-1): GAGVSQSPRYKVTKRGQDVALRCDPISGHVSLYWYRQALGQGPEFLTYFNYEAQQDKSGLPNDRFSAERPEGSISTLTIQRTEQRDSAMYRCASSLTRGPVPRTEAFFGQGTRLTVV.

In DNA form, the CDR3 reads TGTGCCAGCAGCCCCGGGAGGATCCTTCAAGGGTCACCCCTCCACTTT. Protein product: CASSPGRILQGSPLHF. J is TRBJ1-6 and V is TRBV3-1 (or the pseudogene TRBV3-2), with no clear D. Germline values: CDR1 LGHDT, CDR2 YNNKEL (reference sequence). Between the trimmed V and J ends, which lost 4 bases and 10 bases, there was a span of 20 bases. The CDR3 runs to 16 residues.

V usage is TRBV10-1 and J usage is TRBJ2-3, with TRBD2 matching 7 bases. The CDR3 spans 15 residues. V lost 6 bases and J lost 3; bases outside the gene matches: 9. Germline V CDR1 and CDR2: WNHNN, SYGVQD (reference sequence). CDR3: CASSPGGVGTDTQYF. CDR3 nucleotide sequence: TGCGCCAGCAGCCCGGGGGGAGTGGGAACAGATACGCAGTATTTT.

The rearrangement joins TRBV5-1 to TRBJ2-5, with 8 bases identical to TRBD1. With V trimmed by 6 bases and J by 3 bases, 10 bases remained unmatched. This CDR3 region has 15 residues. The germline V gene has CDR1 SGHRS and CDR2 YFSETQ. Written as DNA, the CDR3 is TGCGCCAGCAATCTGGCGGGGACAGGTAAAGAGACCCAGTACTTC. Protein product: CASNLAGTGKETQYF. Supplemented by reference TRBV5-1 and TRBJ2-5, the full variable domain reads KAGVTQTPRYLIKTRGQQVTLSCSPISGHRSVSWYQQTPGQGLQFLFEYFSETQRNKGNFPGRFSGRQFSNSRSEMNVSTLELGDSALYLCASNLAGTGKETQYFGPGTRLLVL.

This clone has just a few counts. This chain links TRBV5-5 with TRBJ2-3; D might be TRBD2 (5 bases). Looked up from germline, CDR1 is SGHKS and CDR2 is YYEKEE (reference sequence). V lost 3 bases, J lost 3 bases, and 14 bases lay in between. This CDR3 is built from 15 residues. The CDR3 reads CASSSAGDWTDTQYF. DNA for the CDR3: TGTGCCAGCAGCTCCGCCGGGGATTGGACAGATACGCAGTATTTT.

The gene calls are TRBV7-3 and TRBJ1-1, with D possibly TRBD1 on 6 matching bases. The CDR3 is 13 residues long. The V end was cut by 5 bases, the J end by 1 base, with 8 bases between. The germline gives CDR1 SGHTA, CDR2 FQGTGA. The CDR3 sequence is CASSQQGNTEAFF. The CDR3 nucleotides read TGTGCCAGCAGCCAACAGGGGAACACTGAAGCTTTCTTT.

V and J are TRBV30 and TRBJ2-5; possible D gene TRBD2, 6 bases. The germline V and J ends were trimmed by 2 bases and 4 bases, with 14 bases remaining between them. This CDR3 has 14 residues. Looked up from germline, CDR1 is GTSNPN and CDR2 is SVGIG (reference sequence). The CDR3 nucleotides read TGTGCCTGGAGTAACTCGGGGGTAGGAGAGACCCAGTACTTC. Residues: CAWSNSGVGETQYF.

V gene TRBV18 combines with J gene TRBJ1-1; D is possibly TRBD1 (6 bases). Germline values: CDR1 KGHSH, CDR2 LQKENI. With 0 bases removed from V and 0 bases from J, the gap between germline ends came to 11 bases. CDR3 length equals 16 residues. CDR3 loop: CASSPPKGGVNTEAFF. The CDR3 DNA reads as TGTGCCAGCTCACCACCGAAGGGGGGGGTGAACACTGAAGCTTTCTTT.

This clone has only a few counts. V is TRBV5-1 and J is TRBJ1-4; 7 positions agree with TRBD1. This CDR3 is 13 amino acids long. Per germline, CDR1 SGHRS and CDR2 YFSETQ. The trim removed 4 bases at V and 6 bases at J, leaving 3 bases unmatched. The CDR3 loop is CASSLGQDEKLFF. CDR3 sequence (DNA): TGCGCCAGCAGCCTAGGACAGGATGAAAAACTGTTTTTT.